These 5 T cell receptor beta chains originate from one sample sequenced in a study of T cell responses to AZD1222 COVID-19 vaccine. The repertoire was sequenced with immunoSEQ multiplex PCR; TCRdb's copy has only in-frame clones and lacks some. The table records about 120,000 clones, more than 75% of them present only once. Sequenced here: peripheral blood, sampled on day 0 of AZD1222 vaccination. These receptors all stem from an adult in good health.

This rearrangement joins TRBV21-1 to TRBJ2-1; the D call of TRBD2 is as the table states it, not checked on the DNA. TRBV21-1 is assigned pseudogene status. The CDR3 sequence is 15 residues long. CDR3 in DNA: TGTGCCAGCGAGGGAGCGTTTAGCTCCTACAATGAGCAGTTCTTC. Encoded protein: CASEGAFSSYNEQFF.

The CDR3 reads CASSESTYEQYF. CDR3 nucleotide sequence: TGTGCCAGCAGTGAATCAACCTACGAGCAGTACTTC. J is TRBJ2-7 and V is TRBV25-1; no clear D. CDR3 length equals 12 residues. Germline-derived CDR1 and CDR2 are MGHDK and SYGVNS. V lost 1 base to trimming and J lost 2 bases, with 3 bases between them.

The J gene is TRBJ2-1, the V gene TRBV28; the match to TRBD1 covers 8 bases. Per germline, CDR1 MDHEN and CDR2 SYDVKM. The CDR3 is 13 amino acids. Trimming cost V 4 bases and J 7 bases; bases outside gene matches: 3. As DNA, the CDR3 is TGTGCCAGCAGTTCCCAGGGGGCGAATGAGCAGTTCTTC. Its protein product is CASSSQGANEQFF.

This sequence joins TRBV15 and TRBJ1-4; D is perhaps TRBD1 (5 bases). The V gene's germline CDR1 is LNHNV and CDR2 YYDKDF (reference sequence). Trimming took off 0 bases at V and 7 bases at J, with 12 bases between the two ends. This CDR3 has 15 residues. The CDR3 nucleotides read TGTGCCACCAGCAGAGATAGAGGGGTTCGTGAAAAACTGTTTTTT. It codes for CATSRDRGVREKLFF.

The chain recombines TRBV28 with TRBJ1-2, with a possible D match to TRBD1 (5 bases). The CDR3 runs 16 residues. Per germline, CDR1 MDHEN and CDR2 SYDVKM. The V end lost 3 bases, the J end lost 3 bases, and 17 bases lay between the germline ends. CDR3 nucleotides: TGTGCCAGCAGTTTGGCCGTTCGGGGCAGAGACTATGGCTACACCTTC. Amino acids: CASSLAVRGRDYGYTF.